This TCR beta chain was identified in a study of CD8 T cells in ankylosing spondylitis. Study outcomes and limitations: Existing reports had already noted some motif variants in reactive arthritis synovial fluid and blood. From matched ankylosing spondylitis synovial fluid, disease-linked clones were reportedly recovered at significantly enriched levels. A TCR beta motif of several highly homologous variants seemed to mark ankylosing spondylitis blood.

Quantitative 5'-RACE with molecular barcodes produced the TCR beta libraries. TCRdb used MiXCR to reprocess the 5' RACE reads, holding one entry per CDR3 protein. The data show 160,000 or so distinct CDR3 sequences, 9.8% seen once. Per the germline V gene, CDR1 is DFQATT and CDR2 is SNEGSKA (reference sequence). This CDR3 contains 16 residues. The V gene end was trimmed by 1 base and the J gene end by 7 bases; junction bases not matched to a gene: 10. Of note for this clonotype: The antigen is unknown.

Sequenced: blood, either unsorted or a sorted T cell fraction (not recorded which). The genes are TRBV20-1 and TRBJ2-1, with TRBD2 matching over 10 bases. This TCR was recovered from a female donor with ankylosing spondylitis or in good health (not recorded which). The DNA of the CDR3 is TGCAGTGCTAGAGGCTTTGCTAGCGGGAGTATGAATGAGCAGTTCTTC. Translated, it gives CSARGFASGSMNEQFF.